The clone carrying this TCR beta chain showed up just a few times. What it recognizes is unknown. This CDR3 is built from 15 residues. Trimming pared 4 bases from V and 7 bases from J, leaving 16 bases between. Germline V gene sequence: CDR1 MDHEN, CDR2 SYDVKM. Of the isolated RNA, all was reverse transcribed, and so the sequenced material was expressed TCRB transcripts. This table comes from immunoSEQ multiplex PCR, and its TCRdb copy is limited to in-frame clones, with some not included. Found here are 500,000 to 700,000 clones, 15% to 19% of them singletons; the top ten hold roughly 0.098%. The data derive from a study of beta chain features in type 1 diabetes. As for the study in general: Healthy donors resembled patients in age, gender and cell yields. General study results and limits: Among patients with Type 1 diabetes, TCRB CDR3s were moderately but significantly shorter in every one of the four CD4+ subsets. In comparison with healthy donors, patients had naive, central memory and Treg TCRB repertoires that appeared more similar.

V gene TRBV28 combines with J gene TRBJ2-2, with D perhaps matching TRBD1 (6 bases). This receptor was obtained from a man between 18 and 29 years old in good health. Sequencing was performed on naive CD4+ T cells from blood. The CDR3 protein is CASSSPGHRVGELFF. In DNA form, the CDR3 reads TGTGCCAGCAGTTCCCCGGGACACCGTGTCGGGGAGCTGTTTTTT.